This entry lists 30 T cell receptor beta chains sequenced from one sample in a study of cytomegalovirus exposure and HLA in healthy donors. PCR amplification relied on 60 Vbeta primers (plus 13 Jbeta primers). Generated by immunoSEQ multiplex PCR, the TCRdb table keeps only in-frame clones and is missing some. In the table there are about 120,000 clones, 65% to 90% of which are singletons. The material sequenced was PBMCs. The source of these receptors is a woman aged 35 to 49 in good health and CMV-seronegative.

This clone has a handful of counts. V is TRBV6-5 and J is TRBJ2-5, with D perhaps TRBD2 (6 bases). The CDR3 has 13 amino acids. The germline CDR1 and CDR2 sequences are MNHEY and SVGAGI. Trimming took 2 bases from V and 5 from J, leaving 9 bases between them. Here the CDR3 DNA reads TGTGCCAGCAGTTACCCGGGGGTGGAGACCCAGTACTTC. Translating it yields CASSYPGVETQYF.

This chain links TRBV28 with TRBJ1-5; weak D call: TRBD1 (5 bases). The germline V and J ends were trimmed by 4 bases and 2 bases, with 9 bases remaining between them. Germline lookup yields CDR1 MDHEN and CDR2 SYDVKM. The CDR3 has 14 residues. The CDR3 DNA is TGTGCCAGCAGTTCGCCGGGGGGCAATCAGCCCCAGCATTTT. Translated, it gives CASSSPGGNQPQHF.

The chain is built from TRBV6-1 and TRBJ2-7, with TRBD1 matching 7 bases. Germline-derived CDR1 and CDR2 are MNHNS and SASEGT. Trimming took 8 bases from V and 1 from J; bases not matched to a gene: 8. This CDR3 has 14 amino acids. CDR3 sequence reads: CASGGPGQSYEQYF. CDR3 bases: TGTGCCAGCGGAGGTCCGGGACAGTCCTACGAGCAGTACTTC.

With regard to this clone: Within the sample, other DNA sequences also encode this same CDR3. This chain uses TRBV2 with TRBJ1-1, with D unresolved. The V gene lost 5 bases and the J gene lost 11 bases, with 12 bases spanning the gap. The CDR3 runs to 11 residues. CDR1 SNHLY and CDR2 FYNNEI come from the germline V gene. In DNA form, the CDR3 reads TGTGCCAGCAGTACGCTATTGGTGGCTTTCTTT. This translates into CASSTLLVAFF. The full variable domain, rest sourced from reference TRBV2 and TRBJ1-1, is EPEVTQTPSHQVTQMGQEVILRCVPISNHLYFYWYRQILGQKVEFLVSFYNNEISEKSEIFDDQFSVERPDGSNFTLKIRSTKLEDSAMYFCASSTLLVAFFGQGTRLTVV.

The genes are TRBV2 and TRBJ2-5; tentative D call: TRBD2 (6 bases). Trimming took 5 bases from V and 1 from J, leaving 17 bases between them. The CDR3 length is 16 residues. CDR1 and CDR2 from the germline V gene are SNHLY and FYNNEI. The CDR3 here is CASSTGRGKTQETQYF. CDR3 in DNA: TGTGCCAGCAGTACGGGGCGGGGAAAAACCCAAGAGACCCAGTACTTC.

The rearrangement links TRBV5-8 to TRBJ2-3; weak D call: TRBD2 (7 bases). This CDR3 region has 15 residues. Trimming removed 0 bases from V and 2 bases from J, with 10 bases in between. The germline gives CDR1 SGHTS, CDR2 YDEGEE. In DNA, the CDR3 is TGTGCCAGCAGCTTGGGGCGGGGGCCCACAGATACGCAGTATTTT. This gives the protein CASSLGRGPTDTQYF.

This clone came up once. V usage is TRBV20-1 and J usage is TRBJ1-2, with 8 bases identical to TRBD1. The CDR3 contains 11 residues. Germline CDR1 reads DFQATT; CDR2 reads SNEGSKA (reference sequence). In DNA form, the CDR3 reads TGCAGAATTACAGGGGGACGTGGCTACACCTTC. It encodes CRITGGRGYTF.

The chain employs TRBV18 and TRBJ1-2; possibly TRBD1 for D (6 bases). V was trimmed by 3 bases and J by 6 bases, leaving 17 bases between them. Germline V gene data show CDR1 as KGHSH and CDR2 as LQKENI. The CDR3 runs to 15 residues. In DNA, the CDR3 is TGTGCCAGCTCACCGGGGGCAAACACCATCCATGGCTACACCTTC. Translating gives CASSPGANTIHGYTF.

The chain is built from TRBV28 and TRBJ1-3, with no clear D. V shed 7 bases and J shed 1 base, with 11 bases lying between them. Germline CDR1 reads MDHEN; CDR2 reads SYDVKM. The CDR3 spans 14 residues. The CDR3 loop reads CASTLATSGNTIYF. For the CDR3, the DNA is TGTGCCAGCACCCTTGCGACTTCTGGAAACACCATATATTTT.

The chain employs TRBV11-2 and TRBJ1-4, with 8 bases aligning to TRBD1. CDR1 is SGHAT and CDR2 is FQNNGV in the germline V gene. This CDR3 is built from 14 residues. V was clipped by 9 bases and J by 0 bases; unmatched bases: 3. CDR3 amino acids: CASGQGSTNEKLFF. Written as DNA, the CDR3 is TGTGCCAGTGGACAGGGATCAACTAATGAAAAACTGTTTTTT.

CDR3 coding DNA: TGTGCCAGCAGTGATGGGAGGGCCGAGGGCAATGAGCAGTTCTTC. The encoded protein is CASSDGRAEGNEQFF. This chain uses TRBV6-1 with TRBJ2-1; 7 bases agree with TRBD2. The CDR3 contains 15 residues. Unmatched junction bases numbered 8, after V lost 3 bases and J lost 6 bases. Germline V gene lookup returns CDR1 MNHNS and CDR2 SASEGT.

The rearrangement joins TRBV13 to TRBJ1-3, with D possibly being TRBD1 (6 bases). This CDR3 comprises 15 residues. Trimming removed 5 bases at V and 0 bases at J, with 11 bases between. Germline values: CDR1 PRHDT, CDR2 FYEKMQ (reference sequence). Written as DNA, the CDR3 is TGTGCCAGCAGCAGAGGGACACCCTCTGGAAACACCATATATTTT. Translated: CASSRGTPSGNTIYF.

The table lists this clone with a count of one. The junction shows a germline mismatch at one end, possibly a read error. This chain uses TRBV7-9 with TRBJ1-4, with a weak D call TRBD1 (5 bases). The CDR3 contains 16 residues. Germline V gene sequence: CDR1 SEHNR, CDR2 FQNEAQ (reference sequence). The CDR3 loop is CSSSLATGSANEKLFF. The CDR3 coding sequence is TGTTCCAGCAGCTTAGCCACAGGAAGTGCTAATGAAAAACTGTTTTTT. Filled out from reference TRBV7-9 and TRBJ1-4, the complete variable domain reads DTGVSQNPRHKITKRGQNVTFRCDPISEHNRLYWYRQTLGQGPEFLTYFQNEAQLEKSRLLSDRFSAERPKGSFSTLEIQRTEQGDSAMYLCSSSLATGSANEKLFFGSGTQLSVL.

The rearrangement links TRBV19 to TRBJ2-5; 9 bases line up with TRBD1. The CDR3 contains 14 residues. The germline gives CDR1 LNHDA, CDR2 SQIVND (reference sequence). V gave up 4 bases and J gave up 5 bases; unmatched junction bases: 5. CDR3 in amino acids: CASSKGQGKETQYF. CDR3 DNA: TGTGCCAGTAGTAAGGGACAGGGTAAGGAGACCCAGTACTTC. The full variable domain, completed using reference TRBV19 and TRBJ2-5, is DGGITQSPKYLFRKEGQNVTLSCEQNLNHDAMYWYRQDPGQGLRLIYYSQIVNDFQKGDIAEGYSVSREKKESFPLTVTSAQKNPTAFYLCASSKGQGKETQYFGPGTRLLVL.

The V gene is TRBV7-8, the J gene TRBJ1-1; D may be TRBD1 (5 bases). Between the trimmed V and J ends, which lost 3 bases and 0 bases, there was a span of 8 bases. This CDR3 has 14 residues. Per germline, CDR1 SGHVS and CDR2 FQNEAQ. CDR3 region: CASSFQGMNTEAFF. CDR3 coding DNA: TGTGCCAGCAGCTTTCAGGGTATGAACACTGAAGCTTTCTTT.

The V and J genes are TRBV5-4 and TRBJ2-5; 10 bases fit TRBD2. This CDR3 comprises 14 residues. Germline assignment: CDR1 SGHNT and CDR2 YYREEE (reference sequence). The V and J ends lost 0 bases and 5 bases, in that order; junction bases with no gene match: 1. The CDR3 protein is CASSLGLAGETQYF. The CDR3 nucleotides are TGTGCCAGCAGCTTGGGACTAGCGGGCGAGACCCAGTACTTC. Based on the CDR3 plus reference TRBV5-4 and TRBJ2-5, the full variable domain is ETGVTQSPTHLIKTRGQQVTLRCSSQSGHNTVSWYQQALGQGPQFIFQYYREEENGRGNFPPRFSGLQFPNYSSELNVNALELDDSALYLCASSLGLAGETQYFGPGTRLLVL.

Worth noting for this clone: The junction differs from germline at one of its ends, possibly a read error. This sequence joins TRBV2 and TRBJ2-7; 9 bases map to TRBD1. CDR1 and CDR2 from the germline V gene are SNHLY and FYNNEI. The CDR3 consists of 15 residues. The CDR3 is CASREAGTGFYEQYF. CDR3 nucleotides: TGTGCCAGCAGAGAAGCCGGGACAGGGTTTTACGAGCAGTACTTC.

The rearrangement links TRBV7-9 to TRBJ2-1; no firm D call. The germline gives CDR1 SEHNR, CDR2 FQNEAQ (reference sequence). V was shortened by 2 bases and J by 9 bases, with 5 bases between the two germline ends. The CDR3 length is 11 residues. CDR3 sequence (DNA): TGTGCCAGCAGCTTACTCAGTGAGCAGTTCTTC. Protein sequence: CASSLLSEQFF.

The chain couples TRBV5-1 to TRBJ1-4; a possible D gene is TRBD1 (5 bases). The V gene's germline CDR1 is SGHRS and CDR2 YFSETQ. Between the trimmed V and J ends, which lost 2 bases and 8 bases, there was a span of 16 bases. CDR3 length: 15 residues. The CDR3, as DNA: TGCGCCAGCAGCTTAGGGGCTCAATGGGTAGAAAAACTGTTTTTT. Protein product: CASSLGAQWVEKLFF.

The CDR3, as DNA: TGCGCCAGCAGCCCGGGACAGAGGGCGGTCAATGAGCAGTTCTTC. Amino acid sequence: CASSPGQRAVNEQFF. The chain uses TRBV5-1 and TRBJ2-1; 7 bases map to TRBD1. Germline trimming cut 4 bases from V and 6 bases from J; bases unmatched to any gene: 10. Looked up from germline, CDR1 is SGHRS and CDR2 is YFSETQ. The CDR3 is made up of 15 amino acids.

This clone was recorded once. J is TRBJ1-2 and V is TRBV14; a possible D gene is TRBD1 (6 bases). Trimming shortened V by 2 bases and J by 0 bases, and 13 bases separated the two germline ends. The CDR3 covers 16 residues. CDR1 is SGHDN and CDR2 is FVKESK in the germline V gene. The CDR3 spells CASSQFGGRANYGYTF. The CDR3 nucleotides read TGTGCCAGCAGCCAATTCGGGGGGCGAGCTAACTATGGCTACACCTTC.

The chain is built from TRBV5-7 and TRBJ2-2; possible D gene TRBD1, 6 bases. TRBV5-7 is placed among ORFs of uncertain function. Trimming removed 7 bases at V and 5 bases at J, with 9 bases between. The CDR3 covers 12 residues. CDR3 region: CASARGTGELFF. The DNA for the CDR3 is TGTGCCAGCGCCAGGGGAACCGGGGAGCTGTTTTTT.

This chain's CDR3 is CASSPRDRGLSPLHF. The DNA for the CDR3 is TGTGCCAGTAGTCCCCGGGACAGGGGGCTTTCACCCCTCCACTTT. This sequence joins TRBV19 and TRBJ1-6; 12 bases are a match to TRBD1. The CDR3 runs to 15 residues. Per germline, CDR1 LNHDA and CDR2 SQIVND (reference sequence). Trimming took 5 bases from V and 9 from J; bases not matched to a gene: 5.

The CDR3 protein is CASTPGGDTQYF. In DNA, the CDR3 is TGTGCCAGCACCCCGGGTGGAGATACGCAGTATTTT. J is TRBJ2-3 and V is TRBV7-9; D is unclear. The V and J ends lost 7 bases and 5 bases respectively, with 10 bases between them. Germline V gene lookup returns CDR1 SEHNR and CDR2 FQNEAQ (reference sequence). The CDR3 loop spans 12 amino acids.

The CDR3 spells CASKGLAGIHEQYF. The CDR3 coding sequence is TGTGCCAGCAAAGGACTAGCGGGAATTCACGAGCAGTACTTC. The chain links TRBV6-1 to TRBJ2-7; 12 bases are a match to TRBD2. The CDR3 consists of 14 residues. The V and J ends lost 7 bases and 5 bases, in that order; junction bases with no gene match: 6. Germline CDR1 reads MNHNS; CDR2 reads SASEGT.

The rearrangement uses TRBV21-1 and TRBJ2-7; TRBD1, the table's D call, lacks a check against the DNA. TRBV21-1 corresponds to a pseudogene. This CDR3 has 18 residues. The CDR3 nucleotides read TGTGCCAGCAGCAAAGAAGAGAGCCGGGACAGGGAAATATACGAGCAGTACTTC. Its protein product is CASSKEESRDREIYEQYF.

The rearrangement uses TRBV27 and TRBJ2-7, with D perhaps TRBD1 (5 bases). CDR1 is MNHEY and CDR2 is SMNVEV in the germline V gene (reference sequence). Trimming stripped 0 bases from V and 0 bases from J, with 12 bases between. This CDR3 is 16 amino acids long. CDR3: CASSLSSRAISYEQYF. CDR3 DNA sequence: TGTGCCAGCAGTTTATCGAGCAGGGCGATCTCCTACGAGCAGTACTTC.

The V gene is TRBV18, the J gene TRBJ1-5, with 10 bases fitting TRBD1. CDR3 length equals 15 residues. The germline V gene encodes CDR1 KGHSH and CDR2 LQKENI. The V segment lost 6 bases and the J segment 3 bases; nucleotides outside the gene matches: 5. CDR3 DNA: TGTGCCAGCTCCTCCGGGACAGGGGCCAATCAGCCCCAGCATTTT. It yields the protein CASSSGTGANQPQHF.

The chain carries TRBV5-1 and TRBJ2-2, with 10 nucleotides matching TRBD1. This CDR3 is built from 15 residues. CDR1 is SGHRS, CDR2 YFSETQ, per germline. With 5 bases clipped from V and 4 bases from J, the junction kept 5 bases outside the gene matches. In DNA form, the CDR3 reads TGCGCCAGCAGACGACAGGGGGCCGGCACCGGGGAGCTGTTTTTT. It translates to CASRRQGAGTGELFF.

V and J are TRBV6-5 and TRBJ2-1, with TRBD2 matching 10 bases. The germline gives CDR1 MNHEY, CDR2 SVGAGI. This CDR3 comprises 14 residues. Trimming at V came to 6 bases and at J to 10 bases, leaving 9 bases not matched to a gene. CDR3 loop: CASRSSGGAREQFF. Here the CDR3 DNA reads TGTGCCAGCAGATCAAGCGGGGGGGCCCGGGAGCAGTTCTTC.